Listed below are T cell receptor beta chains from one sample, sequenced in a study of blood T cells in healthy people across ages. In TCRdb, the 5' RACE reads were re-called with MiXCR into one record per CDR3 protein. The table includes approximately 680,000 distinct CDR3 sequences, roughly 32% detected once. The specimen sequenced was blood. All receptors derive from a woman of 80 years or more in good health. Each CDR3 is given with its conserved first and last residue. D genes are given only for firm matches. Clone size, where shown, is once, few, many, or a class for clones that have expanded.

>TRBD1|-|TRBJ1-4|TRBV9
TGTGCCGGCAGCGTAGGATCCAGGGGGGACGAAAAACTGTTTTTT
CAGSVGSRGDEKLFF
>-|-|TRBJ1-1|TRBV5-6
TGTGCCAGCAGCTTGGACGACACTGAAGCTTTCTTT
CASSLDDTEAFF
>-|few|TRBJ1-2|TRBV5-4
TGTGCCAGCAGCCCCCCCGGGGATAGTGGCTATGGCTACACCTTC
CASSPPGDSGYGYTF
>TRBD1|many|TRBJ1-1|TRBV5-4
TGTGCCAGCAGCCCCCGCCCTGGGGACAGCACTGAAGCTTTCTTT
CASSPRPGDSTEAFF
>TRBD1|-|TRBJ2-5|TRBV10-3
TGTGCCATCAGTGGAGGACAGGGGGAGACCCAGTACTTC
CAISGGQGETQYF
>-|-|TRBJ1-5|TRBV5-8
TGTGCCAGCAGCTTGTTGGCGGGGAGCAATCAGCCCCAGCATTTT
CASSLLAGSNQPQHF
>-|-|TRBJ2-1|TRBV19
TGTGCCAGTAGTACTTTGGATGAGCAGTTCTTC
CASSTLDEQFF
>-|many|TRBJ1-2|TRBV3-1
TGTGCCAGCAGCCAAGGTATAGGGGGAGACTATGGCTACACCTTC
CASSQGIGGDYGYTF
>-|many|TRBJ2-1|TRBV7-8
TGTGCCAGCAGCTTAGGGGTGAATGAGCAGTTCTTC
CASSLGVNEQFF
>TRBD2|many|TRBJ2-5|TRBV5-4
TGTGCCAGCAGCCTATCACTAGCGGGGGGGCAGGAGACCCAGTACTTC
CASSLSLAGGQETQYF
>-|many|TRBJ2-1|TRBV7-8
TGTGCCAGCAGCTTAGTTTCTGGAGTTTACAATGAGCAGTTCTTC
CASSLVSGVYNEQFF
>TRBD1|few|TRBJ2-5|TRBV5-1
TGCGCCAGCAGCTTTACAGGGGGCAACCAAGAGACCCAGTACTTC
CASSFTGGNQETQYF
>-|few|TRBJ2-7|TRBV5-1
TGCGCCAGCAGCCAAGAATCTGCGGGCGACGAGCAGTACTTC
CASSQESAGDEQYF
>-|many|TRBJ2-1|TRBV20-1
TGCAGTGCTAGGTTAGGGTACAATGAGCAGTTCTTC
CSARLGYNEQFF
>TRBD1|few|TRBJ1-2|TRBV2
TGTGCCAGCAGTGCCGGGACAGGGGAGTATGGCTACACCTTC
CASSAGTGEYGYTF
>-|many|TRBJ1-5|TRBV28
TGTGCCAGCCAACCCCCACGGGACGGATATCAGCCCCAGCATTTT
CASQPPRDGYQPQHF
>-|many|TRBJ1-1|TRBV5-1
TGCGCCAGCAGCTGGTCACAGGGCTCAAAGACTGAAGCTTTCTTT
CASSWSQGSKTEAFF
>TRBD1|few|TRBJ1-1|TRBV4-1
TGCGCCAGCAGCCAAGTAGTTAGGACAGGAGCTTTCTTT
CASSQVVRTGAFF
>TRBD2|many|TRBJ2-1|TRBV5-1
TGCGCCAGCAAGTTAGCGGGGACCCTTGATGAGCAGTTCTTC
CASKLAGTLDEQFF
>-|many|TRBJ2-7|TRBV18
TGTGCCAGCTCAGCCCTGACAGGACAACGCTCCTACGAGCAGTACTTC
CASSALTGQRSYEQYF
>-|once|TRBJ1-2|TRBV12-3/TRBV12-4
TGTGCCAGCACCTCAGGGGAATACGGCTACACCTTC
CASTSGEYGYTF
>-|many|TRBJ2-7|TRBV6-1
TGTGCCAGCAGTGAAGGGGCATTACTAAGGCAGTACTTC
CASSEGALLRQYF
>-|-|TRBJ1-2|TRBV25-1
TGTGCCAGCAGTGACTCCCGGGACCGCCATGGCTACACCTTC
CASSDSRDRHGYTF
>-|-|TRBJ2-1|TRBV4-1
TGCGCCAGCAGCCACGATACTAGTGCCAATGAGCAGTTCTTC
CASSHDTSANEQFF
>-|few|TRBJ2-3|TRBV20-1
TGCAGTGCCCCTATGATTGGGTATACGCAGTATTTT
CSAPMIGYTQYF
>TRBD1|many|TRBJ2-5|TRBV18
TGTGCCAGCTCACCAGATTACAGGGGAGAGACCCAGTACTTC
CASSPDYRGETQYF
>TRBD1|many|TRBJ2-5|TRBV20-1
TGCAGTGCTAGTAAGGATTCGAGGGGGCTTGGGGAAGAGACCCAGTACTTC
CSASKDSRGLGEETQYF
>-|-|TRBJ2-1|TRBV9
TGTGCCAGCAGCGTAGTGGGACACCTCTACAATGAGCAGTTCTTC
CASSVVGHLYNEQFF
>TRBD2|-|TRBJ2-3|TRBV20-1
TGCAGTGCTAGGACAGCGGGGAACACAGATACGCAGTATTTT
CSARTAGNTDTQYF
>-|-|TRBJ2-4|TRBV7-9
TGTGCCAGCAGCACCTACGGGCAGTACTTC
CASSTYGQYF
>-|once|TRBJ2-1|TRBV28
-
CASSSSRTRANEQFF
>-|many|TRBJ2-2|TRBV7-8
TGTGCCAGCAGCTTAGTAGCAATCGGGGAGCTGTTTTTT
CASSLVAIGELFF
>-|-|TRBJ1-5|TRBV4-2
TGTGCCAGCAGCCAAGAGTGGAGAGGCCCCAATCAGCCCCAGCATTTT
CASSQEWRGPNQPQHF
>-|few|TRBJ1-1|TRBV5-1
TGCGCCAGCAGCTTGGAGGGGTTGAGGACTGAAGCTTTCTTT
CASSLEGLRTEAFF
>-|-|TRBJ2-3|TRBV7-3
TGTGCCAGCAGCTTCTCCGGGAGTCTAACAGATACGCAGTATTTT
CASSFSGSLTDTQYF
>-|many|TRBJ1-5|TRBV10-3
TGTGCCATCAGTGAGTTTGGGGGGGATCAGCCCCAGCATTTT
CAISEFGGDQPQHF
>-|many|TRBJ1-1|TRBV24-1
TGTGCCACCAGTGGGCTGAACACTGAAGCTTTCTTT
CATSGLNTEAFF
>TRBD2|many|TRBJ2-7|TRBV7-2
TGTGCCAGCAGCTTAGGGGCTAGCGGGGGGCGCTCGCCTTACGAGCAGTACTTC
CASSLGASGGRSPYEQYF
>TRBD1|-|TRBJ1-5|TRBV20-1
TGCAGTGCTCCGACAGGGGTTAGCAATCAGCCCCAGCATTTT
CSAPTGVSNQPQHF
>TRBD2|many|TRBJ2-5|TRBV11-2
TGTGCCAGCAGGCCGGGACTAGCGGGGGCACAAGAGACCCAGTACTTC
CASRPGLAGAQETQYF
>-|-|TRBJ1-2|TRBV29-1
TGCAGCGCAGGCGACAGACTTAACTATGGCTACACCTTC
CSAGDRLNYGYTF
>TRBD1|-|TRBJ1-4|TRBV18
TGTGCCAGCTCACCACGAATAGCCGGACAGGGGGCAACTAATGAAAAACTGTTTTTT
CASSPRIAGQGATNEKLFF
>-|many|TRBJ2-7|TRBV5-6
TGTGCCAGCAGCTTTCCCGGGGTCTCCTACGAGCAGTACTTC
CASSFPGVSYEQYF
>-|many|TRBJ1-4|TRBV6-5
TGTGCCAGCAGTTCCCCGACAGACCCAAGGGAAAAACTGTTTTTT
CASSSPTDPREKLFF
>TRBD2|many|TRBJ2-3|TRBV4-1
TGCGCCAGCAGCCAACCCCAGCGGGGGATAGATACGCAGTATTTT
CASSQPQRGIDTQYF